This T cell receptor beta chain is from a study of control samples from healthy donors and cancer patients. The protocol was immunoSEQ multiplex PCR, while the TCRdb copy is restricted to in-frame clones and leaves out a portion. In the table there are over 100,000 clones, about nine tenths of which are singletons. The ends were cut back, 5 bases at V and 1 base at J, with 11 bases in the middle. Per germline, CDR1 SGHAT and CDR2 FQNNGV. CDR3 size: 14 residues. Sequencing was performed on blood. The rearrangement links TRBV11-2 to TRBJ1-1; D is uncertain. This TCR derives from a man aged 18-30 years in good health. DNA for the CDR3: TGTGCCAGCAGCCTACGGACGGGGAACACTGAAGCTTTCTTT. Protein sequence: CASSLRTGNTEAFF. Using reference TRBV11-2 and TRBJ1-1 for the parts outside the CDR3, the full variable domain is EAGVAQSPRYKIIEKRQSVAFWCNPISGHATLYWYQQILGQGPKLLIQFQNNGVVDDSQLPKDRFSAERLKGVDSTLKIQPAKLEDSAVYLCASSLRTGNTEAFFGQGTRLTVV.